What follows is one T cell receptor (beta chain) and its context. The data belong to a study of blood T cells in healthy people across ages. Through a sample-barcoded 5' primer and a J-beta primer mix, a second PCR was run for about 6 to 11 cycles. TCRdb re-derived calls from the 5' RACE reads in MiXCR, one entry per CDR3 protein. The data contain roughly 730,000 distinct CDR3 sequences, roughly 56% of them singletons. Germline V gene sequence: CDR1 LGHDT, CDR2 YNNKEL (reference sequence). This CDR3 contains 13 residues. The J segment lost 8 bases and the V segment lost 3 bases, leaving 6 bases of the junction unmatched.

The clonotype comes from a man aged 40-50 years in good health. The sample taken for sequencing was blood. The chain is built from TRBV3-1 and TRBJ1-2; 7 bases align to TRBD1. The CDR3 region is CASSHRQGTGYTF. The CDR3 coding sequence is TGTGCCAGCAGCCACCGACAGGGCACCGGCTACACCTTC.